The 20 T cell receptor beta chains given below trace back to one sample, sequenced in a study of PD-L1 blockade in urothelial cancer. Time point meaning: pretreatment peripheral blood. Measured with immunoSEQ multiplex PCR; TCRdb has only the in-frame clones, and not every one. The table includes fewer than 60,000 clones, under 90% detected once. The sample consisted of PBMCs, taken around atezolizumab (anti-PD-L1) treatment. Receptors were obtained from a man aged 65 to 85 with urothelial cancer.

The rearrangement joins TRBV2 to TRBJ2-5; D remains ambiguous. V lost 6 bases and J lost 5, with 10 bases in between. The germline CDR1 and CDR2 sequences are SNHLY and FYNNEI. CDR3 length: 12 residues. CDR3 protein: CASRGFGETQYF. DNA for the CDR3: TGTGCCAGCAGGGGCTTTGGGGAGACCCAGTACTTC.

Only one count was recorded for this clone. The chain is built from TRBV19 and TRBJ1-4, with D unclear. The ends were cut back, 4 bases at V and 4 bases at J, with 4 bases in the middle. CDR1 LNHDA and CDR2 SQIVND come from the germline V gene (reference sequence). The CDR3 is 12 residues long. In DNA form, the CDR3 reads TGTGCCAGTAGTACGGGTAATGAAAAACTGTTTTTT. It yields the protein CASSTGNEKLFF. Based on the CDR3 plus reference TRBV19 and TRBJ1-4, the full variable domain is DGGITQSPKYLFRKEGQNVTLSCEQNLNHDAMYWYRQDPGQGLRLIYYSQIVNDFQKGDIAEGYSVSREKKESFPLTVTSAQKNPTAFYLCASSTGNEKLFFGSGTQLSVL.

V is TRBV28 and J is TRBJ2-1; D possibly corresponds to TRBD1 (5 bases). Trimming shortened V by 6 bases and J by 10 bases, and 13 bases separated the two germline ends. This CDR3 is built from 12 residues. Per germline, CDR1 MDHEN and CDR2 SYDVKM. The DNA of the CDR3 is TGTGCCAGCAGGTGGGGCAGTGAGGAGCAGTTCTTC. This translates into CASRWGSEEQFF.

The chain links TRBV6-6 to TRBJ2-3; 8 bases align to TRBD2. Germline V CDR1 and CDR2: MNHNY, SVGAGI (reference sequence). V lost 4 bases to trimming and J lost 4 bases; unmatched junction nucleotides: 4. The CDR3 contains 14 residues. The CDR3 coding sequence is TGTGCCAGCAGTTTTTCAGCGGGAGCAGATACGCAGTATTTT. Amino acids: CASSFSAGADTQYF.

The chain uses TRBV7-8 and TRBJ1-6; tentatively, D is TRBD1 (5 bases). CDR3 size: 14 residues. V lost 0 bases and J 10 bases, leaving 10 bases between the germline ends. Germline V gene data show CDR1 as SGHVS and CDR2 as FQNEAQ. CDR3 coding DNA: TGTGCCAGCAGCTTAGCAGCAGGGCAATCACCCCTCCACTTT. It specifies CASSLAAGQSPLHF.

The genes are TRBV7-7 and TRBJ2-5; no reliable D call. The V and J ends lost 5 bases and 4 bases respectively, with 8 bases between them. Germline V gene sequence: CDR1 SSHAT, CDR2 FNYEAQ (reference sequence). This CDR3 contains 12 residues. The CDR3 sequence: CASSPLGETQYF. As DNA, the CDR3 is TGTGCCAGCAGCCCCCTCGGAGAGACCCAGTACTTC.

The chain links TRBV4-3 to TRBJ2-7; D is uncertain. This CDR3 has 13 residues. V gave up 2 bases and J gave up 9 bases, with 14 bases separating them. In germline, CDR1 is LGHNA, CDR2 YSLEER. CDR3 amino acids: CASSQSSQTVQYF. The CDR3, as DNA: TGCGCCAGCAGCCAATCGTCCCAGACTGTGCAGTACTTC.

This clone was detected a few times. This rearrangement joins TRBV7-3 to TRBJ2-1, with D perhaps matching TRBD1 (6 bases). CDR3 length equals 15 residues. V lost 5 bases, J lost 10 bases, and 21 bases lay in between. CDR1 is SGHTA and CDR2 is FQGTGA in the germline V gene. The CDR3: CASSPQRAQGWEQFF. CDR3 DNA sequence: TGTGCCAGCAGCCCTCAGCGTGCCCAGGGGTGGGAGCAGTTCTTC.

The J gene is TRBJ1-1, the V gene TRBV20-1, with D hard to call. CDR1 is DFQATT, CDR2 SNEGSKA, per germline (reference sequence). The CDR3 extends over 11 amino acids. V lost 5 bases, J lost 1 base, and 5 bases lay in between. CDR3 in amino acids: CSAGGNTEAFF. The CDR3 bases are TGCAGTGCTGGCGGGAACACTGAAGCTTTCTTT.

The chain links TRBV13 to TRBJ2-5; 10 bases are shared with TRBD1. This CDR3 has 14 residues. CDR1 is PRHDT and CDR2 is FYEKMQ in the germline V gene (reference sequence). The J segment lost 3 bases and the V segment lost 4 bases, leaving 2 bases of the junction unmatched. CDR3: CASSSGTGEETQYF. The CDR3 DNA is TGTGCCAGCAGCTCGGGGACAGGGGAAGAGACCCAGTACTTC.

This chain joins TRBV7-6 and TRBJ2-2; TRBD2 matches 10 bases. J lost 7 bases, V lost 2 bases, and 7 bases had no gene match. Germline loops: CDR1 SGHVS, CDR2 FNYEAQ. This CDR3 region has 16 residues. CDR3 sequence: CASSLLSGGANGELFF. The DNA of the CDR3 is TGTGCCAGCAGCTTACTGAGCGGGGGGGCTAACGGGGAGCTGTTTTTT.

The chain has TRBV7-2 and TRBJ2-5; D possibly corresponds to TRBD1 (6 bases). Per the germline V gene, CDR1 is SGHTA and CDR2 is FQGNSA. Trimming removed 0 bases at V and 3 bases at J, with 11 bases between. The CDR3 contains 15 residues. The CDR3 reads CASSLASQGKETQYF. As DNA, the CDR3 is TGTGCCAGCAGCTTAGCGAGCCAGGGGAAAGAGACCCAGTACTTC.

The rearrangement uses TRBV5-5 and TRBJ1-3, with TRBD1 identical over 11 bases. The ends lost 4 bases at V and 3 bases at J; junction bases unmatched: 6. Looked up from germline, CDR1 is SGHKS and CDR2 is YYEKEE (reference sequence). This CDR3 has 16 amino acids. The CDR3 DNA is TGTGCCAGCAGCCACATAGGGACAGGGGGTGGAAACACCATATATTTT. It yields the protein CASSHIGTGGGNTIYF.

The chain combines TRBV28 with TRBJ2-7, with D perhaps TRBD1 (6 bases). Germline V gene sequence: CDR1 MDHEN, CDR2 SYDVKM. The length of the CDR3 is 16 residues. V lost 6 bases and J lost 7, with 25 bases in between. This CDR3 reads CASSPLASTGTWEQYF. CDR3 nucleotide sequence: TGTGCCAGCAGCCCGCTAGCTTCCACAGGGACGTGGGAGCAGTACTTC.

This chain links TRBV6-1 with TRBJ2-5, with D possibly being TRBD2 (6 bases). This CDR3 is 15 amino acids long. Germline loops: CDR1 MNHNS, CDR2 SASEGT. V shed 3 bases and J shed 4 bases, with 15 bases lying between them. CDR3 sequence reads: CASSDPPGGRETQYF. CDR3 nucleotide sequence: TGTGCCAGCAGTGACCCACCCGGGGGAAGAGAGACCCAGTACTTC.

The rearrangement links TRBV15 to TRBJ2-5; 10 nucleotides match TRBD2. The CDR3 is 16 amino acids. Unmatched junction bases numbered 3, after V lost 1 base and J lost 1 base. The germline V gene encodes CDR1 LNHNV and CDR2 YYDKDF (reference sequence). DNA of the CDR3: TGTGCCACCAGCAGAGGGACTAGCGGTACCCAAGAGACCCAGTACTTC. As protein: CATSRGTSGTQETQYF.

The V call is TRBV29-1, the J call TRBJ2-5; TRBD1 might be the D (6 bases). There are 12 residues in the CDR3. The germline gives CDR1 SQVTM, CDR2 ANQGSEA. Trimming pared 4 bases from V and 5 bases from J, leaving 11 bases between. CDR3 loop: CSVGQVKETQYF. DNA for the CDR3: TGCAGCGTTGGACAGGTCAAGGAGACCCAGTACTTC.

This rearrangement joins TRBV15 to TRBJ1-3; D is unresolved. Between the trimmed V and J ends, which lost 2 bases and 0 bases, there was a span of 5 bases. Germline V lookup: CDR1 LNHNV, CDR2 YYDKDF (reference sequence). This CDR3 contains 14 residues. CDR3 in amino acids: CATSRSVSGNTIYF. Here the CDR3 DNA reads TGTGCCACCAGCAGATCAGTCTCTGGAAACACCATATATTTT.

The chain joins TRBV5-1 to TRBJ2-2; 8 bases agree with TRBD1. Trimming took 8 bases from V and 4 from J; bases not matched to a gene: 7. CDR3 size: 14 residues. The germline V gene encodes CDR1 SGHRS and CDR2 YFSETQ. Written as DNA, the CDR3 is TGCGCCAGTGCTCAGGGGGCGAGCACCGGGGAGCTGTTTTTT. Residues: CASAQGASTGELFF.

The CDR3 region has the DNA TGTGTAACAGGGTATCTCTATGGCTACACCTTC. This encodes CVTGYLYGYTF. The V gene is TRBV28, the J gene TRBJ1-2, with D perhaps matching TRBD1 (6 bases). This CDR3 has 11 amino acids. The germline V gene has CDR1 MDHEN and CDR2 SYDVKM.